This paragraph covers one T cell receptor (beta chain) sequence. Its antigen is still unknown. No much larger clone exists at a distance of one base, and base qualities are not known. Looking up the germline V gene (reference sequence) yields CDR1 SGHNT and CDR2 YYREEE. From the cysteine up to the phenylalanine, the CDR3 has a length of 16 residues. The CDR3 DNA has 48 bases and is translated from base 1. The V end loses 3 bases and the J end loses 0 bases, and a stretch of 13 bases separates them. This record comes from a study of control samples from healthy donors and cancer patients (dated by TCRdb to 2020 to 2022). Library construction relied on the immunoSEQ multiplex PCR assay. Drawn from immuneACCESS, this table holds only the in-frame rearrangements with V and J called that TCRdb kept. Clones are partly lost; checked studies trace under half to an unresolved V gene and leave the rest unexplained. This sample comprises over 100,000 clones, around 92% of them detected only once. The ten largest clonotypes hold 2% to 2.5% of the sample.

The sequence was obtained from a woman aged 45-65 years in good health. The rearranged segments are TRBV5-4 and TRBJ2-1; the D call could be TRBD1 or TRBD2, with each sharing 6 bases. Input material: blood. The DNA is TGTGCCAGCAGCTCCGGAGGGGGGAGCTCCTACAATGAGCAGTTCTTC. Its protein is CASSSGGGSSYNEQFF.